This T cell receptor (beta chain) is from a study of cytomegalovirus exposure and HLA in healthy donors. Primers for the PCR totalled 60 Vbeta and 13 Jbeta. Sequenced by immunoSEQ multiplex PCR; TCRdb stores in-frame clones only, minus some. The repertoire holds about 94,000 clones, with more than 60% as singletons. As to this clone: Antigen: not known.

Study findings and constraints: Rarity characterized most TCR sequences, yet some public TCRs appeared in many donors. The authors considered a cluster of highly shared sequence variants likely to be a sequencing artifact. The study carried out a later analysis of TCR beta sequences. It associated under 20,000 of them with specific HLA alleles at a false discovery rate of 0.05.

The germline gives CDR1 MNHEY, CDR2 SMNVEV (reference sequence). The length of the CDR3 is 13 residues. J lost 11 bases, V lost 6 bases, and 11 bases had no gene match. Material for sequencing was PBMCs. The chain employs TRBV27 and TRBJ2-7, with 9 bases aligning to TRBD1. This TCR derives from a man younger than 45 in good health and CMV-seronegative. The CDR3 loop is CASRYRDRAKEYF. In DNA, the CDR3 is TGTGCCAGCAGATACCGGGACAGGGCTAAGGAGTACTTC.